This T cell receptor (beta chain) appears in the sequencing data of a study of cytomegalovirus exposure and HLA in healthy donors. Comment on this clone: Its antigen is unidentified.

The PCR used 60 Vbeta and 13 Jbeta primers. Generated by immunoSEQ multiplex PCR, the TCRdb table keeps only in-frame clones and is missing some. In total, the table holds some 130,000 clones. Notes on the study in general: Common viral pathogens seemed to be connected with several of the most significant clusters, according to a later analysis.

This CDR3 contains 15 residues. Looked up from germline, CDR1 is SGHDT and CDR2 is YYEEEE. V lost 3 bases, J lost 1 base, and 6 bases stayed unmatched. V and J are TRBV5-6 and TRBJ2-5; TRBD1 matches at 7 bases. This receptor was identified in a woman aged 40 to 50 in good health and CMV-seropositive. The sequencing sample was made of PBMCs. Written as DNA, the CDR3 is TGTGCCAGCAGCTCTACACACAGGGGCCAAGAGACCCAGTACTTC. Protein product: CASSSTHRGQETQYF.